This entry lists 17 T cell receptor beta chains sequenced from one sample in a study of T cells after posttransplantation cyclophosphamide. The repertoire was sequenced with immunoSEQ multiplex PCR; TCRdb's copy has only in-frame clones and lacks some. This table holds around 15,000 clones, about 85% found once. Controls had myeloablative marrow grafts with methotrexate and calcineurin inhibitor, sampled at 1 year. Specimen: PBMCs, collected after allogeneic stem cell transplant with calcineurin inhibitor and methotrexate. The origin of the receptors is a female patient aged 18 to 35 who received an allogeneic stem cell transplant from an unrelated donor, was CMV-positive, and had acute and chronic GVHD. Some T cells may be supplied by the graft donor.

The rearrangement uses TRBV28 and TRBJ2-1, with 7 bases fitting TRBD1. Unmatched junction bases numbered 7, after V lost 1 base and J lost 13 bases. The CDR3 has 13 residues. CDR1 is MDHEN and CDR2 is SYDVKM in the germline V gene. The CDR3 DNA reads TGTGCCAGCAGTTTATCCCATAGGGACAGTCAGTTCTTC. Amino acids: CASSLSHRDSQFF. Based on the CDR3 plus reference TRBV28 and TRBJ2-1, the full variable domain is DVKVTQSSRYLVKRTGEKVFLECVQDMDHENMFWYRQDPGLGLRLIYFSYDVKMKEKGDIPEGYSVSREKKERFSLILESASTNQTSMYLCASSLSHRDSQFFGPGTRLTVL.

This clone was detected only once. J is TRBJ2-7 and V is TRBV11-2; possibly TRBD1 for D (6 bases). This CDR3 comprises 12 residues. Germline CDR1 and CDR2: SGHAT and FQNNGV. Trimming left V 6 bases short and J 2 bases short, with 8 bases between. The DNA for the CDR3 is TGTGCCAGCAGAGGGACAACCTACGAGCAGTACTTC. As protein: CASRGTTYEQYF.

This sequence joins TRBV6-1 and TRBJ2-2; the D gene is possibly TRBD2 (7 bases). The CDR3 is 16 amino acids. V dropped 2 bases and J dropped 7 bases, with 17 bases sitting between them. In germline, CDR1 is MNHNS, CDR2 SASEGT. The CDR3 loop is CASSEPRGGGIGELFF. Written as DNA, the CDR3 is TGTGCCAGCAGTGAACCAAGGGGAGGGGGGATCGGGGAGCTGTTTTTT.

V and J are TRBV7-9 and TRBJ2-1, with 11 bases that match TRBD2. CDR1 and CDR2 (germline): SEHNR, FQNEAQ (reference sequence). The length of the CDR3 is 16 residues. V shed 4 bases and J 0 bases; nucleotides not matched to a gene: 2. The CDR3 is CASSSLAGGSYNEQFF. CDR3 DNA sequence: TGTGCCAGCAGCTCCCTAGCGGGAGGCTCCTACAATGAGCAGTTCTTC.

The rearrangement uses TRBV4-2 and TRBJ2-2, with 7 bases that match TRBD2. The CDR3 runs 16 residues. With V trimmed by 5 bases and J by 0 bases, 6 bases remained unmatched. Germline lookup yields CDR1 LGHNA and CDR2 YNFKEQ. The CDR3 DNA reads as TGTGCCAGCAGCTTGGACGCGGGAGCGAACACCGGGGAGCTGTTTTTT. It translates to CASSLDAGANTGELFF.

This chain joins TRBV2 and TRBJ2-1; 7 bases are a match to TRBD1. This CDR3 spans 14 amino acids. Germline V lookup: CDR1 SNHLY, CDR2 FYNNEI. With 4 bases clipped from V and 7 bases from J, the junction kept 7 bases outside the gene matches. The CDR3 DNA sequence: TGTGCCAGCAGTGGGAGGACAGGTTGGAATGAGCAGTTCTTC. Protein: CASSGRTGWNEQFF.

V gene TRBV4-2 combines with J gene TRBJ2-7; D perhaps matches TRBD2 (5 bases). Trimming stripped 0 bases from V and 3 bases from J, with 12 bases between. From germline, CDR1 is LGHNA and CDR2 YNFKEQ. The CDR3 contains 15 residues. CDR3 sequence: CASSQDWDSVYEQYF. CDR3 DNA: TGTGCCAGCAGCCAAGACTGGGATAGCGTCTACGAGCAGTACTTC.

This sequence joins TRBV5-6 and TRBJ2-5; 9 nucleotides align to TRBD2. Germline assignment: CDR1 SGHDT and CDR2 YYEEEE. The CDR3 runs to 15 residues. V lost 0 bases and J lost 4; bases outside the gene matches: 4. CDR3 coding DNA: TGTGCCAGCAGCTTGGGGCGGGAGGGCCGAGAGACCCAGTACTTC. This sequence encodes CASSLGREGRETQYF.

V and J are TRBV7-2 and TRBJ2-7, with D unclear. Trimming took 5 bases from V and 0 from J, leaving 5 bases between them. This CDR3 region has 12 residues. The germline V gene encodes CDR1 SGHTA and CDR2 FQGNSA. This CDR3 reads CASSLSSYEQYF. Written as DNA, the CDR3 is TGTGCCAGCAGCCTTAGCTCCTACGAGCAGTACTTC.

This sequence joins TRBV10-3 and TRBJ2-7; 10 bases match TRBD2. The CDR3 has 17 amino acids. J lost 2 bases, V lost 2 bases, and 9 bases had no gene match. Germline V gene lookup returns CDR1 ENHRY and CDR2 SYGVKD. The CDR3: CAISETRVAGGAYEQYF. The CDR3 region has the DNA TGTGCCATCAGTGAGACCCGGGTAGCGGGGGGAGCCTACGAGCAGTACTTC.

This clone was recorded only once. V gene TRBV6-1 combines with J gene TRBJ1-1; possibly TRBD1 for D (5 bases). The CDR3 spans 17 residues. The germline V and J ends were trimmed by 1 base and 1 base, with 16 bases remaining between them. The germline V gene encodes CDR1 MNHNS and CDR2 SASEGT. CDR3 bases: TGTGCCAGCAGTGAAGGAGGGTGGCCCGGGGGGAACACTGAAGCTTTCTTT. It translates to CASSEGGWPGGNTEAFF.

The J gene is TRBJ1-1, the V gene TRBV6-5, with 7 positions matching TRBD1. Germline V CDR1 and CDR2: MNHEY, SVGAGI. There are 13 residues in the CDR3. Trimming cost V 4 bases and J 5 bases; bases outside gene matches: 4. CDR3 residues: CASSWDSWTEAFF. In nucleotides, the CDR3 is TGTGCCAGCAGTTGGGACAGTTGGACTGAAGCTTTCTTT.

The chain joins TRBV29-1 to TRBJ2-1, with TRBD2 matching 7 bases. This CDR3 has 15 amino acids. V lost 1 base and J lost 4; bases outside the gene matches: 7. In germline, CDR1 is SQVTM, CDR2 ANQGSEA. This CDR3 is CSVEAPSGRYNEQFF. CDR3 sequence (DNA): TGCAGCGTTGAAGCTCCTAGCGGCAGATACAATGAGCAGTTCTTC.

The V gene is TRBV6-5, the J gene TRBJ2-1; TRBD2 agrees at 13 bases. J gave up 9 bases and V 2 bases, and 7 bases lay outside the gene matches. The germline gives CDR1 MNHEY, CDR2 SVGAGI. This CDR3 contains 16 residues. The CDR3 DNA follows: TGTGCCAGCAGTTACACACGGACTAGCGGGAGTTCTGAGCAGTTCTTC. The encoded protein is CASSYTRTSGSSEQFF.

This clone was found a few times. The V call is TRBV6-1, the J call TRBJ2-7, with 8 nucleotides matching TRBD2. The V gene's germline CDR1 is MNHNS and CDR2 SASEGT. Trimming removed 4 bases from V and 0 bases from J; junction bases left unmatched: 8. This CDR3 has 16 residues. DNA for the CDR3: TGTGCCAGCAGTGGCGGGACTAGGCAGGGCTCCTACGAGCAGTACTTC. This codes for CASSGGTRQGSYEQYF.

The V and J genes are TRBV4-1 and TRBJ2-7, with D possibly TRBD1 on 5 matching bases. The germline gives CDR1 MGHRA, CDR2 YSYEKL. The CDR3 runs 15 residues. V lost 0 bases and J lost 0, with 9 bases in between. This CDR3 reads CASSQEDMSSYEQYF. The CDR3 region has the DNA TGCGCCAGCAGCCAAGAGGACATGAGCTCCTACGAGCAGTACTTC.

The CDR3 sequence: CASSGAAGYPAGNEQFF. The CDR3 DNA follows: TGCGCCAGCAGCGGGGCGGCTGGGTACCCGGCCGGCAATGAGCAGTTCTTC. The rearrangement joins TRBV5-1 to TRBJ2-1, with D possibly being TRBD1 (5 bases). Germline V lookup: CDR1 SGHRS, CDR2 YFSETQ. The CDR3 is 17 residues long. The V and J ends lost 4 bases and 6 bases respectively, with 23 bases between them.